This paragraph covers one T cell receptor beta chain sequence. The antigen it binds to is not known. No base qualities exist here, and no much larger clone lies one base off it. The data stem from a study of blood T cell repertoires in COVID-19 (dated by TCRdb to 2020 to 2022). About the full investigation: Samples from collaborators originated in the United States, Italy and Spain and spanned both the acute and convalescent phases of COVID-19. The prospective study material was composed of cDNA or gDNA derived from T cells, B-cell-depleted T cells, or PBMCs. The dataset comprised deeply sampled blood TCRbeta repertoires from subjects exposed to, actively infected with, or recovered from COVID-19. The repertoires were made available in a free public database intended to serve as a resource for research on the immune response to SARS-CoV-2. Samples came from the ongoing ImmuneRACE study (first 160 participants) plus 1,254 subjects from 6 global collaborators. Nearly every sample came with metadata listing a de-identified subject ID, COVID-19 status, age in years and sex. Where HLA class I and class II types were available, the types were taken from metadata supplied by the sample provider, not from assay-based typing. The paper's findings and limits, for the study overall: How much clinical and demographic metadata was included differed by source and by participant, and the metadata was provided uncurated.

CDR1 and CDR2 are drawn from the germline V gene: SGHTA, FQGNSA. The germline V end is reduced by 2 bases and the J end by 7 bases; junction bases left unmatched: 5. The CDR3 contains 15 residues, cysteine and phenylalanine counted. The DNA shown is the 45-base CDR3, in frame from base 1. One collaborating source in Seattle enrolled patients during active infection and followed them longitudinally through the course of disease. Each collaborating institution followed its own protocols to collect whole blood in K2EDTA tubes. For TCRbeta analysis, collaborator samples were shipped as frozen whole blood, as isolated PBMCs, or as DNA extracted from either sample type. TCRbeta CDR3 regions were amplified from genomic DNA by means of the immunoSEQ Assay, a bias-controlled multiplex PCR. Per the authors' processing: Within the assay, amplification of reference gene primers was used to estimate how many nucleated cells each sample contained. To quantify the absolute abundance of each unique TCRbeta CDR3 rearrangement, sequence reads were collapsed and filtered. For each sample, productive Simpson clonality was calculated as the square root of Simpson's diversity index across productive rearrangements. What TCRdb holds here is the immuneACCESS table cut down to in-frame rearrangements. Part of the clones is not present; checked against another copy, under half of the missing clones reflect an unresolved V gene, and the others are unexplained. V and J calls plus clone size are reproduced from that table; the DNA served to infer D and trimming. The sample has about 200,000 clones on record, roughly 90% of them singletons. The ten biggest clones cover 15% to 20% of the sample.

Recombination linked TRBV7-2 to TRBJ1-6; TRBD1 agrees with 7 junctional bases. The material sequenced was peripheral blood. The receptor's source is a man between 45 and 60 years old with COVID-19, enrolled during active disease. The nucleotide sequence reads as follows: TGTGCCAGCAGCTTAACAGGGGAATTGAATTCACCCCTCCACTTT. Its protein reads: CASSLTGELNSPLHF. With all but the CDR3 taken from the reference TRBV7-2 and TRBJ1-6 genes, the full variable domain is: GAGVSQSPSNKVTEKGKDVELRCDPISGHTALYWYRQSLGQGLEFLIYFQGNSAPDKSGLPSDRFSAERTGGSVSTLTIQRTQQEDSAVYLCASSLTGELNSPLHFGNGTRLTVT.